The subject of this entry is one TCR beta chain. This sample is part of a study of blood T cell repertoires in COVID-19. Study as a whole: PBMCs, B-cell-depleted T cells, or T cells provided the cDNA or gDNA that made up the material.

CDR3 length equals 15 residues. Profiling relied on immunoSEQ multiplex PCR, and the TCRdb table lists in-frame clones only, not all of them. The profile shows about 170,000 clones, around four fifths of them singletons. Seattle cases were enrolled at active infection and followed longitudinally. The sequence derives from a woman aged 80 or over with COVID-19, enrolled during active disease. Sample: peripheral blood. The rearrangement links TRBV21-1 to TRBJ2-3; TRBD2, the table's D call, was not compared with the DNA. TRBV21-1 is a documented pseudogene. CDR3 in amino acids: CASSIGGPSSDTQYF. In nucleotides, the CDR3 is TGTGCCAGCAGCATCGGGGGGCCTTCCTCAGATACGCAGTATTTT.